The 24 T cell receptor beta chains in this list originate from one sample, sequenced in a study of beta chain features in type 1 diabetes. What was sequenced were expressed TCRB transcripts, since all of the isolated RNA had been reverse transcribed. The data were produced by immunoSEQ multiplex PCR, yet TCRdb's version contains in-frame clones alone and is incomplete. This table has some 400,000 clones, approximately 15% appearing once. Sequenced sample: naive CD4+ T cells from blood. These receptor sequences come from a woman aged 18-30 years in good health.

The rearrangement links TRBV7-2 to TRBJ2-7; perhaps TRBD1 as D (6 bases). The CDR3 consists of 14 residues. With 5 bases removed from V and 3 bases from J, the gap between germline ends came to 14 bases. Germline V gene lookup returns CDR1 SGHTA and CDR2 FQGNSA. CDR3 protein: CASSPGQRNYEQYF. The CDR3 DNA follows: TGTGCCAGCAGCCCGGGACAACGCAACTACGAGCAGTACTTC.

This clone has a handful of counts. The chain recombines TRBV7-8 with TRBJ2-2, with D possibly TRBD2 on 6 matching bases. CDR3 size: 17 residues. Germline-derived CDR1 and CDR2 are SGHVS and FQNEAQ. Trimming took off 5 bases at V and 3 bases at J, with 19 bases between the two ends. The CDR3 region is CASSTDNGRGYTGELFF. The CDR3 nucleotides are TGTGCCAGCAGCACAGATAATGGCCGGGGGTACACCGGGGAGCTGTTTTTT.

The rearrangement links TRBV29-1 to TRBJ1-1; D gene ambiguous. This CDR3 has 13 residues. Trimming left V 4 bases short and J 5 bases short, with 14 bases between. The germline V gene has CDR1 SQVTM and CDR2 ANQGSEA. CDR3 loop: CSVVQKLLTEAFF. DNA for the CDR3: TGCAGCGTTGTACAGAAGCTATTAACTGAAGCTTTCTTT.

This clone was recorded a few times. CDR3: CASAETGGLSYEQYF. The CDR3 DNA follows: TGTGCCAGCGCTGAGACAGGGGGCCTCTCCTACGAGCAGTACTTC. The chain has TRBV7-2 and TRBJ2-7; TRBD1 agrees at 10 bases. Germline assignment: CDR1 SGHTA and CDR2 FQGNSA. The CDR3 covers 15 residues. J was trimmed by 0 bases and V by 8 bases; bases with no gene match: 7. Supplemented by reference TRBV7-2 and TRBJ2-7, the full variable domain reads GAGVSQSPSNKVTEKGKDVELRCDPISGHTALYWYRQSLGQGLEFLIYFQGNSAPDKSGLPSDRFSAERTGGSVSTLTIQRTQQEDSAVYLCASAETGGLSYEQYFGPGTRLTVT.

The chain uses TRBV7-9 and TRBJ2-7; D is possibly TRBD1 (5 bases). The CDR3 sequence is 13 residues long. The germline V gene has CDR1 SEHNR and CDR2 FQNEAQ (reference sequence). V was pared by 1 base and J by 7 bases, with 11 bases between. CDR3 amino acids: CASSLGPQAEQYF. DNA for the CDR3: TGTGCCAGCAGCTTAGGGCCACAGGCGGAGCAGTACTTC.

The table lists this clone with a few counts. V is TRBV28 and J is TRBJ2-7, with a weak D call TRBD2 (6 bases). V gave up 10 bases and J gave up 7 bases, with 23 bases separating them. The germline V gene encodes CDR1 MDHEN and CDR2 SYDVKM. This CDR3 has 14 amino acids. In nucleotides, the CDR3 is TGTGCCACCCTCGGGACTCCTAGTTCAAAAGAGCAGTACTTC. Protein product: CATLGTPSSKEQYF.

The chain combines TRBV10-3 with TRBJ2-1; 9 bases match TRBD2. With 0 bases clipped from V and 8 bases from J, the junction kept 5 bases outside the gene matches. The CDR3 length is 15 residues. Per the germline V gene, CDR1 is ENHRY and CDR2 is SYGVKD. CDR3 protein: CAISESSGRGDEQFF. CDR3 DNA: TGTGCCATCAGTGAGTCTAGCGGGAGAGGGGATGAGCAGTTCTTC.

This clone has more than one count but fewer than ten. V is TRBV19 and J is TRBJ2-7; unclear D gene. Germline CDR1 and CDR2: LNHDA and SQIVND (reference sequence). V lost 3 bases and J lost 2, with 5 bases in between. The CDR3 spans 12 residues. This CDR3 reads CASSMGAYEQYF. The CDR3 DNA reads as TGTGCCAGTAGTATGGGCGCCTACGAGCAGTACTTC.

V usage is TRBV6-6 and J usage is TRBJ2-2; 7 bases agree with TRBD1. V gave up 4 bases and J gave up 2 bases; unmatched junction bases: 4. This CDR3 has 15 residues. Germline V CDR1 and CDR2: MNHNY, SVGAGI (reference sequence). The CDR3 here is CASSSTGINTGELFF. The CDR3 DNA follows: TGTGCCAGCAGTTCGACAGGGATTAACACCGGGGAGCTGTTTTTT.

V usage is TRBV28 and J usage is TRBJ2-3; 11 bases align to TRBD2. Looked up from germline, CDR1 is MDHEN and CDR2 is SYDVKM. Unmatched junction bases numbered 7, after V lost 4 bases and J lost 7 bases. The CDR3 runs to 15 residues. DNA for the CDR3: TGTGCCAGCAGTTCTGGGACTAGCGGAGTGAATACGCAGTATTTT. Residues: CASSSGTSGVNTQYF.

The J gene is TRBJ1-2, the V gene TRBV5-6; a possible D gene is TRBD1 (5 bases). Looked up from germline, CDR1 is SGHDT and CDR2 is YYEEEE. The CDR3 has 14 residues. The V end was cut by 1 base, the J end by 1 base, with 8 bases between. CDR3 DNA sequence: TGTGCCAGCAGCTTGAAACAGGTTAACTATGGCTACACCTTC. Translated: CASSLKQVNYGYTF.

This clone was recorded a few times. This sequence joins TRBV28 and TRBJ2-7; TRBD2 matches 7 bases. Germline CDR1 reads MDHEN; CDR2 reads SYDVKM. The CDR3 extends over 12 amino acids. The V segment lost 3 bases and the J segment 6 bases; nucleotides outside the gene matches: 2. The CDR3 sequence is CASSLGGAEQYF. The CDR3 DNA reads TGTGCCAGCAGTTTGGGAGGGGCCGAGCAGTACTTC.

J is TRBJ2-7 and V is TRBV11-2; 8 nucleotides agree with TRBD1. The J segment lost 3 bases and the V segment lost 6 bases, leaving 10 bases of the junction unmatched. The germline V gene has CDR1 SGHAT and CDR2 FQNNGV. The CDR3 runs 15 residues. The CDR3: CASRRRDRRRYEQYF. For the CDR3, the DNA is TGTGCCAGCAGGCGCCGGGACAGGAGACGCTACGAGCAGTACTTC.

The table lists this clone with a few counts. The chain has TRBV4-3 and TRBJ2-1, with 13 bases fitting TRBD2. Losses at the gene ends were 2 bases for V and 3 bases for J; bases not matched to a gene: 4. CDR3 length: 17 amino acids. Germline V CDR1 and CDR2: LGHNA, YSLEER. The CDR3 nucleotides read TGCGCCAGCAGCCAACTCGGGACTAGCGGGAACTACAATGAGCAGTTCTTC. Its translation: CASSQLGTSGNYNEQFF.

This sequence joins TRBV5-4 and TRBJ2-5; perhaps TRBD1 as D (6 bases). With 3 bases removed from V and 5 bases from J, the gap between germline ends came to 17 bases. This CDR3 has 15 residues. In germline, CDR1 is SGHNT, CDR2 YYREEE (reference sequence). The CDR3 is CASSSPTGQFETQYF. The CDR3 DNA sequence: TGTGCCAGCAGCTCGCCTACGGGACAATTCGAGACCCAGTACTTC.

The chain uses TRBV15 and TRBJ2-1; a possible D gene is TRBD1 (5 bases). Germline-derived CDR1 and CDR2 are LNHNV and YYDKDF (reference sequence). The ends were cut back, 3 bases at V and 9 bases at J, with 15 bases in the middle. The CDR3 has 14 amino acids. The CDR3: CATSSRQGWGEQFF. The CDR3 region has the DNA TGTGCCACCAGCAGCCGCCAGGGTTGGGGTGAGCAGTTCTTC.

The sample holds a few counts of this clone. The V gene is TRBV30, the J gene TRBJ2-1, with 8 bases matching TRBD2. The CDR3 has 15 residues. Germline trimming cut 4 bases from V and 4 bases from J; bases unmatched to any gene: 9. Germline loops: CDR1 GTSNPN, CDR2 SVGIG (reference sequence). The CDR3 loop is CAWKETSGVYNEQFF. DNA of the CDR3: TGTGCCTGGAAAGAAACTAGCGGAGTTTACAATGAGCAGTTCTTC.

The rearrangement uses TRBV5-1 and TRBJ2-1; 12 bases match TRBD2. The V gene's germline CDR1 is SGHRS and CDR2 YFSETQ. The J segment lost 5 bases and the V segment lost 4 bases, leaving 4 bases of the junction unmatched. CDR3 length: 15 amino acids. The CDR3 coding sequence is TGCGCCAGCAGCAAGACTAGCGGGGGTAACAATGAGCAGTTCTTC. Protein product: CASSKTSGGNNEQFF. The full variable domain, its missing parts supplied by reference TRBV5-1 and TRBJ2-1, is KAGVTQTPRYLIKTRGQQVTLSCSPISGHRSVSWYQQTPGQGLQFLFEYFSETQRNKGNFPGRFSGRQFSNSRSEMNVSTLELGDSALYLCASSKTSGGNNEQFFGPGTRLTVL.

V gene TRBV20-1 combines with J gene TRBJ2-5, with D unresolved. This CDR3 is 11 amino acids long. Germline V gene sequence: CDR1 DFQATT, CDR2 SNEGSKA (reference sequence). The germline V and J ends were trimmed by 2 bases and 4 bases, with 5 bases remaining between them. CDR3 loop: CSARSRETQYF. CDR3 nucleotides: TGCAGTGCTAGAAGCCGAGAGACCCAGTACTTC.

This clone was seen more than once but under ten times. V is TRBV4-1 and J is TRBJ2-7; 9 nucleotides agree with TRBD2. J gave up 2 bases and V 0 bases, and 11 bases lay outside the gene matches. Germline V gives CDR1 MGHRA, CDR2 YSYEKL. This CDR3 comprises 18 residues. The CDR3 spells CASSQDRASGKLAYEQYF. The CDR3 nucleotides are TGCGCCAGCAGCCAAGATAGGGCTAGCGGGAAACTCGCCTACGAGCAGTACTTC.

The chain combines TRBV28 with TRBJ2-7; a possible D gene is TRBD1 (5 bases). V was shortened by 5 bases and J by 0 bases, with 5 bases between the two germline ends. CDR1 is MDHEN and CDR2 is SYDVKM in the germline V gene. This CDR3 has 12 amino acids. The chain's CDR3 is CASSDSSYEQYF. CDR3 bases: TGTGCCAGCAGTGACAGCTCCTACGAGCAGTACTTC.

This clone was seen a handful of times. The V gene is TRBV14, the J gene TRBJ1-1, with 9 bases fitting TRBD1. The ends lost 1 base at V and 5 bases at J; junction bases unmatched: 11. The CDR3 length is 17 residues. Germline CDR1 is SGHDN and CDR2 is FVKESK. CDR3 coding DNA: TGTGCCAGCAGCCAAGTCAACCGGGACAGGGTGAGGACTGAAGCTTTCTTT. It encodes CASSQVNRDRVRTEAFF.

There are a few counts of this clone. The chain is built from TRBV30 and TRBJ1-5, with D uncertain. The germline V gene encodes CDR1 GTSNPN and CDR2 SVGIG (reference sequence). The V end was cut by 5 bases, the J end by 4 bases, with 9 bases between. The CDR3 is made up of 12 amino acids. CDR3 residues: CAWDPGNQPQHF. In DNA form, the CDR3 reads TGTGCCTGGGATCCAGGAAATCAGCCCCAGCATTTT. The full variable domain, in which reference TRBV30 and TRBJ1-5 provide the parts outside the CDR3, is SQTIHQWPATLVQPVGSPLSLECTVEGTSNPNLYWYRQAAGRGLQLLFYSVGIGQISSEVPQNLSASRPQDRQFILSSKKLLLSDSGFYLCAWDPGNQPQHFGDGTRLSIL.

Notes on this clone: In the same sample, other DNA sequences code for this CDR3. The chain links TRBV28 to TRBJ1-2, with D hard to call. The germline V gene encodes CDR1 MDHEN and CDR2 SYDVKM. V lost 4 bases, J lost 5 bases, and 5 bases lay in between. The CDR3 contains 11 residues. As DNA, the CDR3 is TGTGCCAGCAGTTCCGTATATGGCTACACCTTC. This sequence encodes CASSSVYGYTF.